This T cell receptor beta chain comes out of a study of vaccination effects on CD4 cells after COVID-19 (dated 2022 in TCRdb). Broadly, across the study: Post-vaccine samples across the study were collected a median of 72 days after the second dose, with a range of 14 to 241. SARS-CoV-2 spike-specific CD4+ TCR repertoires from before and after mRNA vaccination were compared in COVID-19 convalescent patients and in infection-naive vaccine recipients. Altogether, about 10 COVID-19 convalescent patients and several SARS-CoV-2-naive healthy vaccine recipients made up the full study. In the study, cultures from other donors were sequenced using the Oncomine TCR Beta short-read assay on an Illumina iSeq 100. Overall study results and their limits: Clones induced by infection and clones induced by vaccination both contracted markedly at late timepoints after vaccination, which fits with T cell responses waning over time. In healthy vaccine recipients, vaccine-induced clones were almost all SARS-CoV-2 mono-reactive, with only 1 of 255 being cross-reactive with common cold coronaviruses. Only a small number of convalescent patients were included, and no early post-infection timepoints were available, which limited the study.

Library prep was done by the immunoSEQ multiplex PCR assay. DNA from the cultured, isolated CD4+ T cells was subjected to TCR beta CDR3 sequencing. Turning to the authors' computational methods: Non-productive TCR sequences were removed, reads were trimmed to the CDR3 region, and CDR3s of at least 7 amino acids were retained. Antigen-specific clonotypes were identified with the MANAFEST web app by comparing expansion in peptide wells against reference cultures. To be called positive, a clone needed expansion at FDR<0.05 compared with the reference and with all other wells, an odds ratio greater than 5, and a frequency greater than 0.1% in two replicate wells. Clonotypes significantly expanded in SARS-CoV-2 spike wells and in at least one common cold coronavirus spike condition were defined as cross-reactive. Using the stringdist R package, CDR3 similarity was measured by Levenshtein distance, and unrooted trees were constructed with ape in R 3.6.1. In its TCRdb copy, this immuneACCESS table keeps in-frame sequences only and misses some clones. Where compared with another copy, unresolved V genes explain less than half of these, and the others have no known cause. That table is the source of V, J and clone size, and D and trimming were worked out from the DNA. The sample data list about 46,000 clones, and around 80% of these were observed just once. Roughly 16% of the sample rests with the top ten.

In regard to this clone: It lacks a known antigen. No base quality values were provided; no much bigger clone lies one nucleotide off.

In the ViraFEST assay, PBMC were stimulated with viral peptide pools, and TCR sequencing was then used to find antigen-specific CD4+ T cell clonotypes based on their expansion. After about 9 days of culture, CD4+ T cells were isolated with the EasySep CD4+ T cell isolation kit. Participants received two doses of either the BNT162b2 or the mRNA-1273 mRNA SARS-CoV-2 vaccine. Negative nucleocapsid antibody results before and after vaccination confirmed that the healthy vaccine recipients had no prior SARS-CoV-2 infection. About 1.8 million PBMC per well were cultured with 9 to 10 ug/ml peptides in IMDM containing approximately 4.5% human AB serum, 8.5 to 10 IU/ml IL-2 and gentamicin. Half of the culture medium was replaced with fresh IL-2-containing medium on days 3 and 7. Unless noted otherwise, every peptide stimulation condition was cultured in triplicate wells. Using Ficoll-Paque Plus gradient centrifugation, PBMC were separated from whole blood and then either used fresh or cryopreserved at -140C. Overlapping peptide pools spanned the spike proteins of SARS-CoV-2 and the common cold coronaviruses HCoV-NL63, HCoV-OC43 and HCoV-229E. The QIAamp micro DNA kit was used to extract genomic DNA from the cultured CD4+ T cells.

The sample was CD4+ T cells from PBMCs cultured with HCoV-OC43 spike peptides, taken after COVID-19 vaccination. What the cell subset or site label conveys for this sample: HCoV-OC43 spike overlapping peptide pool stimulation. The TCR was taken from a human donor who received a COVID-19 vaccine.

The CDR3 amino acid sequence is: CASSSRPGHQPQHF. DNA sequence: TGTGCCAGCAGCTCCCGGCCGGGGCACCAGCCCCAGCATTTT. Here the chain combines TRBV9 and TRBJ1-5; TRBD1 is possibly the D segment (5 matching bases). V and J lose 4 bases and 7 bases, and a span of 15 bases separates them. The CDR3 runs 14 residues from the cysteine to the phenylalanine. The retained sequence is limited to the CDR3, 42 bases, with the frame set at the first base. According to the germline V gene, CDR1 reads SGDLS and CDR2 reads YYNGEE.